The clone carrying this T cell receptor (beta chain) appeared many times. The time point denotes: newly diagnosed GD, antithyroid drugs for less than 3 months. The authors made the TCR library using RNA they extracted from PBMCs. The data were obtained in a study of regulatory T cells in long-lasting Graves disease. The CDR3 has 16 amino acids. Trimming cost V 8 bases and J 1 base; bases outside gene matches: 8. Germline loops: CDR1 MNHEY, CDR2 SVGEGT. Library construction for TCR beta used iRepertoire HTBI primers and Arm-PCR of CDR3 regions. TCRdb itself ran the multiplex PCR reads through MiXCR, one entry per CDR3 protein. The sample carries about half a million distinct CDR3 sequences, more than 10% recorded once. These data were also filed under a second study, of T cells in Graves' hyperthyroidism and ophthalmopathy. This second study says: Using the HTBI primer set, a first-round RT-PCR was run on the TCR CDR3.

The chain uses TRBV6-2 or TRBV6-3 and TRBJ2-7; 13 bases map to TRBD2. The clonotype was recovered from a woman under 40 with Graves disease. Sequences were derived from peripheral blood mononuclear cells (PBMCs), sampled at new diagnosis, from a patient treated with antithyroid drugs. The CDR3 nucleotides read TGTGCCAGCGATAATTGGGGACTAGCGGGATCCTACGAGCAGTACTTC. Translated: CASDNWGLAGSYEQYF.